A selection of T cell receptor beta chains follows, all from one sample in a study of T cell responses to AZD1222 COVID-19 vaccine. Profiling relied on immunoSEQ multiplex PCR, and the TCRdb table lists in-frame clones only, not all of them. The sample contains roughly 150,000 clones, about nine tenths of which appear only once. Sequencing used peripheral blood, obtained on day 0 of AZD1222 vaccination. These receptors originate from an adult in good health. CDR3s include the opening cysteine and the closing phenylalanine or tryptophan. D genes are given only for firm matches. Size tells how often a clone was seen (once, few, many) or the class of an expanded clone, and some rows leave it out.

J gene | D gene | clone size | V gene | CDR3 length | CDR3 protein | CDR3 DNA
TRBJ2-1 | - | - | TRBV4-2 | 11 | CASSQGRGMFF | TGTGCCAGCAGCCAAGGGAGGGGAATGTTCTTC
TRBJ1-1 | TRBD1 | - | TRBV6-5 | 13 | CASQGQLNTEAFF | TGTGCCAGCCAGGGACAGTTGAACACTGAAGCTTTCTTT
TRBJ2-7 | - | - | TRBV2 | 16 | CASSDVGWSTAYEQYF | TGTGCCAGCAGTGATGTCGGCTGGTCGACGGCTTACGAGCAGTACTTC
TRBJ2-1 | - | - | TRBV27 | 14 | CASNLGTDLNEQFF | TGTGCCAGCAACCTCGGGACCGACCTGAATGAGCAGTTCTTC
TRBJ1-5 | - | - | TRBV9 | 15 | CASSVGLEVNQPQHF | TGTGCCAGCAGCGTAGGACTGGAGGTCAATCAGCCCCAGCATTTT
TRBJ2-7 | TRBD1 | - | TRBV28 | 15 | CASRSGTGGLYEQYF | TGTGCCAGCAGATCCGGGACAGGGGGTCTTTACGAGCAGTACTTC
TRBJ1-2 | - | - | TRBV5-6 | 15 | CASSLYYRANYGYTF | TGTGCCAGCAGCTTGTATTACAGAGCTAACTATGGCTACACCTTC
TRBJ2-1 | TRBD1 | once | TRBV15 | 15 | CATSRGTGDYNEQFF | TGTGCCACCAGCAGAGGGACAGGGGACTACAATGAGCAGTTCTTC
TRBJ1-2 | - | - | TRBV24-1 | 12 | CATSERGDGYTF | TGTGCCACCAGTGAGAGGGGAGACGGCTACACCTTC
TRBJ1-4 | - | - | TRBV28 | 15 | CASRTPGHFNEKLFF | TGTGCCAGCAGAACCCCGGGACATTTTAATGAAAAACTGTTTTTT
TRBJ2-3 | TRBD1 | - | TRBV5-1 | 15 | CASSYGQGVTDTQYF | TGCGCCAGCAGCTATGGACAGGGGGTAACAGATACGCAGTATTTT
TRBJ2-2 | - | - | TRBV5-1 | 14 | CASREGVGTGELFF | TGCGCCAGCAGGGAGGGCGTCGGCACCGGGGAGCTGTTTTTT
TRBJ2-2 | TRBD2 | - | TRBV7-3 | 18 | CASSRMGLAGVGAGELFF | TGTGCCAGCAGCCGAATGGGACTAGCGGGAGTGGGCGCCGGGGAGCTGTTTTTT
TRBJ1-5 | TRBD1 | - | TRBV23-1 | 16 | CASSPSDRGLRQPQHF | TGCGCCAGCAGTCCGTCCGACAGGGGGCTTCGGCAGCCCCAGCATTTT
TRBJ2-1 | - | - | TRBV5-6 | 15 | CASSLYALIYNEQFF | TGTGCCAGCAGCTTGTACGCACTCATCTACAATGAGCAGTTCTTC
TRBJ1-2 | TRBD1 | - | TRBV7-2 | 16 | CASSPGTGALYYGYTF | TGTGCCAGCAGCCCCGGGACAGGGGCTTTGTACTATGGCTACACCTTC
TRBJ2-7 | - | few | TRBV18 | 16 | CASSPVPFRVPYEQYF | TGTGCCAGCTCACCAGTCCCCTTCAGGGTCCCCTACGAGCAGTACTTC
TRBJ2-7 | - | - | TRBV6-2/TRBV6-3 | 14 | CASSLQGGIGEQYF | TGTGCCAGCAGTTTACAGGGAGGAATAGGCGAGCAGTACTTC
TRBJ1-1 | - | few | TRBV6-4 | 13 | CASSDRPNTEAFF | TGTGCCAGCAGTGACCGTCCGAACACTGAAGCTTTCTTT
TRBJ2-1 | TRBD2 | - | TRBV6-5 | 15 | CASSTSGTSGRESFF | TGTGCCAGCAGTACCTCCGGGACTAGCGGCCGAGAGTCGTTCTTC
TRBJ1-2 | - | - | TRBV10-1 | 14 | CAILYRGVPLGYTF | TGCGCCATCCTCTATAGGGGGGTTCCGCTCGGCTACACCTTC
TRBJ1-1 | - | - | TRBV19 | 14 | CASSIVGRNTEAFF | TGTGCCAGTAGTATAGTTGGGAGGAACACTGAAGCTTTCTTT
TRBJ2-3 | - | - | TRBV9 | 15 | CASSVDVRGTDTQYF | TGTGCCAGCAGCGTAGATGTCAGGGGCACAGATACGCAGTATTTT
TRBJ2-2 | TRBD1 | once | TRBV5-1 | 15 | CASSVQGANTGELFF | TGCGCCAGCAGCGTCCAGGGGGCGAACACCGGGGAGCTGTTTTTT
TRBJ1-3 | - | - | TRBV27 | 15 | CASSARAGTGNTIYF | TGTGCCAGCAGTGCCCGCGCAGGGACTGGAAACACCATATATTTT